The clone carrying this T cell receptor beta chain has a count of ten or more. This sample is drawn from a study of T cells after yellow fever vaccination. TCRdb reprocessed the 5' RACE reads via MiXCR and lists one record per CDR3 protein. The table includes roughly 150,000 distinct CDR3 sequences, 5% to 7.5% detected once. The CDR3 extends over 17 amino acids. Germline CDR1 and CDR2: SGHRS and YFSETQ. V gave up 1 base and J gave up 5 bases, with 18 bases separating them. This sequence was found in a man aged 30-40 years who received the YFV17D yellow fever vaccine. Sequenced material: CD4+ T cells sorted from PBMCs, taken 10 days after the yellow fever booster vaccination. The chain is built from TRBV5-1 and TRBJ2-2; D tentatively fits TRBD1 or TRBD2 (5 bases each). The CDR3 DNA is TGCGCCAGCAGCTTGAGTCGGGCAGGGAGACGTACCGGGGAGCTGTTTTTT. Translation: CASSLSRAGRRTGELFF. Based on the CDR3 plus reference TRBV5-1 and TRBJ2-2, the full variable domain is KAGVTQTPRYLIKTRGQQVTLSCSPISGHRSVSWYQQTPGQGLQFLFEYFSETQRNKGNFPGRFSGRQFSNSRSEMNVSTLELGDSALYLCASSLSRAGRRTGELFFGEGSRLTVL.